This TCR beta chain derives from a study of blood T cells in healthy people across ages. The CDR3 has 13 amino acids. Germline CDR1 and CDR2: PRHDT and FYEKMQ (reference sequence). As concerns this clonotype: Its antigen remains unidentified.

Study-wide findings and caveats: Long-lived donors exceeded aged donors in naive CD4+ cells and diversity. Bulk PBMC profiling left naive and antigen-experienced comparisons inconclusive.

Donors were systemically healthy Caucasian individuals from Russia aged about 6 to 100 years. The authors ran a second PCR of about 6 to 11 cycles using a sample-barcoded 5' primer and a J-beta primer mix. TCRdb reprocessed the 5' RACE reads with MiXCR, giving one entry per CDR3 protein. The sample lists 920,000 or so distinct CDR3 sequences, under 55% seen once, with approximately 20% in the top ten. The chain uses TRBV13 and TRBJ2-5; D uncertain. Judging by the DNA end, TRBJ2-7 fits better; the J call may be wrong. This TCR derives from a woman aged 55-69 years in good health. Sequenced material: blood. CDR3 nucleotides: TGTGCCAGCAGCAAACAGCAGGCAGACGAGCAGTACTTC. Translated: CASSKQQADEQYF.